This TCR beta chain emerged from a study of blood T cell repertoires in COVID-19. Sequenced by immunoSEQ multiplex PCR; TCRdb stores in-frame clones only, minus some. This table has approximately 330,000 clones, roughly 87% appearing once. The germline V gene has CDR1 SEHNR and CDR2 FQNEAQ (reference sequence). V was trimmed by 1 base and J by 2 bases, leaving 11 bases between them. The CDR3 consists of 15 residues. The TCR was taken from a man aged 25-45 years with COVID-19, enrolled during active disease. Sequencing used peripheral blood. The chain links TRBV7-9 to TRBJ1-2; D is perhaps TRBD1 (6 bases). CDR3 in amino acids: CASSLDRVRNYGYTF. The CDR3 bases are TGTGCCAGCAGCTTAGACAGGGTGCGAAACTATGGCTACACCTTC.